The rows below give T cell receptor beta chains drawn from one sample of a study of regulatory T cells in long-lasting Graves disease. TCRdb recomputed calls from the multiplex PCR reads with MiXCR, one row per CDR3 protein. Among roughly 450,000 distinct CDR3 sequences listed, roughly 20% were seen once. The input for sequencing was peripheral blood mononuclear cells (PBMCs), taken when the disease was refractory, from a patient treated with antithyroid drugs. These receptors were taken from a female donor with Graves disease. CDR3s include the opening cysteine and the closing phenylalanine or tryptophan. D genes are given only for firm matches. Clone size is shown for a subset of rows, as once, few, many or a class of expanded clone.

>.|TRBV2|many|TRBJ2-7
CASSPQAGLRDRYEQYF
TGTGCCAGCAGTCCGCAGGCGGGGTTAAGGGATCGATACGAGCAGTACTTC
>.|TRBV28|.|TRBJ1-6
CASSPGQLRSPLHF
TGTGCCAGCAGTCCCGGACAGCTTAGGTCACCCCTCCACTTT
>TRBD1|TRBV6-1|many|TRBJ2-7
CASGRMGQGYEQYF
TGTGCCAGCGGGCGGATGGGACAGGGGTACGAGCAGTACTTC
>TRBD2|TRBV6-1|many|TRBJ2-7
CASKFVLAGSYEQYF
TGTGCCAGCAAGTTTGTACTAGCGGGTTCCTACGAGCAGTACTTC
>TRBD1|TRBV18|.|TRBJ1-5
CASSPSGQGANQPQHF
TGTGCCAGCTCACCTAGTGGGCAGGGGGCCAATCAGCCCCAGCATTTT
>TRBD1|TRBV29-1|.|TRBJ1-1
CSVEAKQGVTEAFF
TGCAGCGTTGAAGCCAAACAGGGGGTCACTGAAGCTTTCTTT
>TRBD1|TRBV6-2/TRBV6-3|.|TRBJ1-5
CASSTDRENQPQHF
TGTGCCAGCAGCACGGACAGGGAAAATCAGCCCCAGCATTTT
>TRBD1|TRBV7-2|.|TRBJ2-2
CASSLGPRTGGPGELFF
TGTGCCAGCAGCTTGGGGCCCCGGACAGGGGGCCCCGGGGAGCTGTTTTTT
>.|TRBV27|many|TRBJ1-5
CASSSDNYSNQPQHF
TGTGCCAGCAGTTCGGACAATTATAGCAATCAGCCCCAGCATTTT
>.|TRBV20-1|few|TRBJ2-5
CSADDRGRGETQYF
TGCAGTGCCGACGACAGAGGGAGAGGGGAGACCCAGTACTTC
>.|TRBV5-1|.|TRBJ2-5
CASSSREFLETQYF
TGCGCCAGCAGCTCTAGGGAGTTCTTGGAGACCCAGTACTTC
>.|TRBV3-1|.|TRBJ2-7
CASSQANPGLTSYEQYF
TGTGCCAGCAGCCAAGCCAACCCCGGACTAACTTCCTACGAGCAGTACTTC
>TRBD2|TRBV10-2|.|TRBJ2-7
CASSRTGGRTYEQYF
TGCGCCAGCAGCAGGACTGGCGGGAGGACCTACGAGCAGTACTTC
>TRBD2|TRBV28|many|TRBJ2-7
CASSFSAGGSFGEQYF
TGTGCCAGCAGTTTCTCGGCGGGAGGATCCTTTGGTGAGCAGTACTTC
>.|TRBV28|many|TRBJ2-5
CASRVSVPETQYF
TGTGCCAGCAGAGTCAGTGTCCCAGAGACCCAGTACTTC
>.|TRBV6-5|many|TRBJ2-5
CASSYPNEETQYF
TGTGCCAGCAGTTACCCTAACGAGGAGACCCAGTACTTC
>.|TRBV20-1|.|TRBJ1-1
CSFRGRGSIWTEAFF
TGCAGTTTTAGGGGGAGAGGCTCGATATGGACTGAAGCTTTCTTT
>.|TRBV20-1|few|TRBJ1-5
CSASAGLNQPQHF
TGCAGTGCTAGCGCCGGGTTGAATCAGCCCCAGCATTTT
>.|TRBV7-2|.|TRBJ1-6
CASSPAMSPLHF
TGTGCCAGCAGCCCGGCAATGTCACCCCTCCACTTT
>.|TRBV5-1|.|TRBJ1-6
CASRGTYYNSPLHF
TGCGCCAGCAGGGGGACATACTATAATTCACCCCTCCACTTT
>TRBD1|TRBV27|many|TRBJ1-1
CASKKQGYTEAFF
TGTGCCAGCAAAAAACAGGGGTACACTGAAGCTTTCTTT
>TRBD1|TRBV5-6|many|TRBJ1-1
CASSRPGTGGVNTEAFF
TGTGCCAGCAGCCGTCCCGGGACAGGGGGGGTGAACACTGAAGCTTTCTTT
>.|TRBV20-1|.|TRBJ1-4
CSASPPGRVNEKLFF
TGCAGTGCTAGCCCTCCGGGAAGGGTTAATGAAAAACTGTTTTTT
>.|TRBV19|.|TRBJ1-5
CASSPPGYNQPQHF
TGTGCCAGTAGTCCGCCCGGTTACAATCAGCCCCAGCATTTT